Described below is a single TCR beta chain sequence and its context. Its antigen is unidentified. Though nominally healthy at sampling, donors likely had unrecorded immune exposures. The sample belongs to a study of cytomegalovirus exposure and HLA in healthy donors. Findings of the study overall: Cytomegalovirus status was reportedly diagnosed by the classifier with high specificity and sensitivity. Some 17,000 TCR beta sequences were associated with HLA alleles at 0.05 false discovery rate in a later analysis. Follow-up analysis seemed to connect common viral pathogens with several of the most significant clusters identified.

PCR used 60 Vbeta primers and 13 Jbeta primers. TCRdb's copy holds only in-frame clones and misses some; the assay was immunoSEQ multiplex PCR. The sample lists about 170,000 clones; 76% were seen once. Trimming cost V 5 bases and J 4 bases; bases outside gene matches: 9. The CDR3 contains 16 residues. The germline V gene encodes CDR1 MNHEY and CDR2 SMNVEV (reference sequence). The chain is built from TRBV27 and TRBJ2-1; TRBD2 matches 9 bases. This TCR was sampled from a female donor in good health and CMV-seronegative. Sequences were obtained from PBMCs. DNA of the CDR3: TGTGCCAGCAGTCGCTATCTAGCGGGACTATACAATGAGCAGTTCTTC. Its translation: CASSRYLAGLYNEQFF.